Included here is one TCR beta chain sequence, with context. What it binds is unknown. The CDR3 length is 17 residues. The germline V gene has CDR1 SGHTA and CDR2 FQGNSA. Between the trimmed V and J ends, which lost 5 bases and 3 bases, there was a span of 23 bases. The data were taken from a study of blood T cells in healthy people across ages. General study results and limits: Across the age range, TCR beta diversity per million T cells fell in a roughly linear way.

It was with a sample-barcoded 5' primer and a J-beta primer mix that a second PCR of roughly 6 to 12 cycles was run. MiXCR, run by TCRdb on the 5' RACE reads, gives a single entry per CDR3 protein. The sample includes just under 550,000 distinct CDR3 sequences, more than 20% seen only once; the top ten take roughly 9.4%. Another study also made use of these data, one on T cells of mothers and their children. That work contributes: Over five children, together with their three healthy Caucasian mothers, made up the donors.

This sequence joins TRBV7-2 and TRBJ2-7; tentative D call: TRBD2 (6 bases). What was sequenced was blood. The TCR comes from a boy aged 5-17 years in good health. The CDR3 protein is CASSLAAGAGPHYEQYF. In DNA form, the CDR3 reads TGTGCCAGCAGCCTCGCCGCAGGAGCGGGCCCACACTACGAGCAGTACTTC.